What follows are 21 T cell receptor beta chains derived from one specimen sequenced in a study of shared clonotypes between healthy human individuals. Profiling relied on immunoSEQ multiplex PCR, and the TCRdb table lists in-frame clones only, not all of them. The table records a few million clones, around nine tenths of them present only once. Material for sequencing was naive CD4+ T cells sorted from blood. Subset of the sample: CD45RA+ positively selected. The receptor source for this set is a man between 18 and 35 years old in good health.

The V and J genes are TRBV15 and TRBJ2-6; possible D gene TRBD2, 5 bases. This CDR3 spans 16 amino acids. V lost 0 bases and J lost 4, with 10 bases in between. Germline CDR1 is LNHNV and CDR2 is YYDKDF (reference sequence). CDR3 amino acids: CATSRDPTGGANVLTF. In DNA, the CDR3 is TGTGCCACCAGCAGAGATCCCACGGGAGGGGCCAACGTCCTGACTTTC.

This clone has a handful of counts. This rearrangement joins TRBV5-1 to TRBJ1-5; D gene unclear. CDR3 size: 14 residues. V gave up 0 bases and J gave up 2 bases, with 6 bases separating them. Per germline, CDR1 SGHRS and CDR2 YFSETQ. The CDR3 DNA reads TGCGCCAGCAGCTTGGCGTTGGGCAATCAGCCCCAGCATTTT. Protein sequence: CASSLALGNQPQHF.

As to this clone: This specimen includes other DNA sequences encoding the same CDR3. The CDR3 is CASSRSGSSYNEQFF. Written as DNA, the CDR3 is TGTGCCAGCAGCCGGAGCGGGAGCTCCTACAATGAGCAGTTCTTC. This chain connects TRBV9 to TRBJ2-1; TRBD2 aligns across 8 bases. Losses at the gene ends were 4 bases for V and 0 bases for J; bases not matched to a gene: 3. The V gene's germline CDR1 is SGDLS and CDR2 YYNGEE. The CDR3 totals 15 residues.

The gene calls are TRBV7-9 and TRBJ1-1; 7 bases match TRBD1. V was pared by 4 bases and J by 2 bases, with 7 bases of the junction left unmatched. CDR1 is SEHNR and CDR2 is FQNEAQ in the germline V gene (reference sequence). The length of the CDR3 is 15 residues. The CDR3 DNA sequence: TGTGCCAGCAGCTCCGCGACAGGGCTAAACACTGAAGCTTTCTTT. Translation gives CASSSATGLNTEAFF.

The rearrangement uses TRBV5-8 and TRBJ2-1, with a possible D match to TRBD2 (5 bases). Trimming took 1 base from V and 6 from J, leaving 11 bases between them. The CDR3 has 14 residues. Germline CDR1 SGHTS, CDR2 YDEGEE. The CDR3 sequence: CASSLFRGINEQFF. The CDR3 nucleotides read TGTGCCAGCAGCTTGTTTAGAGGGATCAATGAGCAGTTCTTC.

The V gene is TRBV5-4, the J gene TRBJ2-5; no firm D call. V gave up 4 bases and J gave up 6 bases, with 10 bases separating them. This CDR3 region has 12 residues. Germline assignment: CDR1 SGHNT and CDR2 YYREEE (reference sequence). The DNA of the CDR3 is TGTGCCAGCAGCCTCCTTGGGAAGACCCAGTACTTC. It specifies CASSLLGKTQYF.

This chain links TRBV6-5 with TRBJ2-7; no clear D. Germline V lookup: CDR1 MNHEY, CDR2 SVGAGI. The ends were cut back, 0 bases at V and 9 bases at J, with 6 bases in the middle. The CDR3 covers 11 residues. The CDR3 here is CASSYSQRQYF. The CDR3 DNA follows: TGTGCCAGCAGTTACTCGCAGAGGCAGTACTTC.

The CDR3 region is CASSVRGLTLYEQYF. DNA of the CDR3: TGTGCCAGCAGCGTCAGGGGCCTCACTCTCTACGAGCAGTACTTC. The rearrangement links TRBV5-6 to TRBJ2-5, with a tentative D call TRBD1 (6 bases). The J call may be in error: the DNA end matches TRBJ2-7 better. Germline V gene sequence: CDR1 SGHDT, CDR2 YYEEEE. The CDR3 totals 15 residues.

This clone showed up just a few times. The chain combines TRBV2 with TRBJ1-6; D gene ambiguous. The V and J ends lost 10 bases and 0 bases respectively, with 16 bases between them. CDR3 length: 16 residues. CDR1 is SNHLY, CDR2 FYNNEI, per germline. The chain's CDR3 is CATCGQASSYNSPLHF. CDR3 sequence (DNA): TGTGCCACCTGCGGGCAGGCTAGCTCCTATAATTCACCCCTCCACTTT. Complete variable domain (other parts from reference TRBV2 and TRBJ1-6): EPEVTQTPSHQVTQMGQEVILRCVPISNHLYFYWYRQILGQKVEFLVSFYNNEISEKSEIFDDQFSVERPDGSNFTLKIRSTKLEDSAMYFCATCGQASSYNSPLHFGNGTRLTVT.

This clone has only one observation. The J gene is TRBJ1-2, the V gene TRBV27, with 9 bases lining up with TRBD1. Germline V gives CDR1 MNHEY, CDR2 SMNVEV (reference sequence). The CDR3 is made up of 13 amino acids. The J segment lost 8 bases and the V segment lost 5 bases, leaving 6 bases of the junction unmatched. The CDR3 loop reads CASSIRTGEGYTF. The DNA for the CDR3 is TGTGCCAGCAGTATCCGGACAGGGGAGGGCTACACCTTC.

This clone was seen only once. The V call is TRBV5-5, the J call TRBJ2-6; 10 nucleotides align to TRBD1. Trimming took 7 bases from V and 2 from J; bases not matched to a gene: 3. The CDR3 runs 15 residues. Germline V CDR1 and CDR2: SGHKS, YYEKEE (reference sequence). The CDR3 bases are TGTGCCAGCGGGACAGGGGTACCTGGGGCCAACGTCCTGACTTTC. Its protein is CASGTGVPGANVLTF.

This rearrangement joins TRBV7-6 to TRBJ2-2, with D possibly being TRBD1 or TRBD2 (5 bases each). The CDR3 loop spans 16 amino acids. V gave up 0 bases and J gave up 5 bases, with 13 bases separating them. CDR1 and CDR2 from the germline V gene are SGHVS and FNYEAQ. The CDR3 sequence: CASSLAPGTGTGELFF. In nucleotides, the CDR3 is TGTGCCAGCAGCTTAGCTCCCGGGACGGGAACCGGGGAGCTGTTTTTT.

The rearrangement joins TRBV6-1 to TRBJ2-7; 12 bases align to TRBD2. Germline lookup yields CDR1 MNHNS and CDR2 SASEGT. The CDR3 is made up of 14 amino acids. The junction had 4 bases not matched to a gene; V was cut back by 7 bases and J by 3 bases. In DNA form, the CDR3 reads TGTGCCAGCATTACGACTAGCGGGGGCTACGAGCAGTACTTC. Translated: CASITTSGGYEQYF.

The CDR3 sequence is CACHRGDATNEKLFF. The DNA for the CDR3 is TGTGCCTGCCACAGGGGGGATGCAACTAATGAAAAACTGTTTTTT. V and J are TRBV30 and TRBJ1-4; TRBD1 aligns across 8 bases. There are 15 residues in the CDR3. V shed 6 bases and J 0 bases; nucleotides not matched to a gene: 6. CDR1 is GTSNPN, CDR2 SVGIG, per germline (reference sequence). The full variable domain, rest sourced from reference TRBV30 and TRBJ1-4, is SQTIHQWPATLVQPVGSPLSLECTVEGTSNPNLYWYRQAAGRGLQLLFYSVGIGQISSEVPQNLSASRPQDRQFILSSKKLLLSDSGFYLCACHRGDATNEKLFFGSGTQLSVL.

J is TRBJ2-5 and V is TRBV10-2, with D possibly matching TRBD2 (5 bases). CDR1 and CDR2 from the germline V gene are WSHSY and SAAADI. Deletions cut 2 bases from V and 3 bases from J, with 13 bases between. This CDR3 comprises 15 residues. CDR3 amino acids: CASSEPSLGKETQYF. DNA of the CDR3: TGCGCCAGCAGTGAGCCTAGCCTAGGCAAAGAGACCCAGTACTTC.

A single count supports this clone. The chain employs TRBV5-4 and TRBJ2-1; D possibly matches TRBD1 or TRBD2 (8 bases each). The CDR3 sequence is 16 residues long. Germline assignment: CDR1 SGHNT and CDR2 YYREEE (reference sequence). The V end was cut by 4 bases, the J end by 4 bases, with 18 bases between. The CDR3 sequence: CASSQGAGGVYNEQFF. The CDR3 DNA sequence: TGTGCCAGCAGCCAGGGGGCGGGGGGCGTTTACAATGAGCAGTTCTTC.

The rearrangement links TRBV4-3 to TRBJ2-7, with D maybe TRBD2 (5 bases). V lost 0 bases and J 0 bases, leaving 9 bases between the germline ends. The CDR3 consists of 15 residues. In germline, CDR1 is LGHNA, CDR2 YSLEER. CDR3 protein: CASSQDAGSSYEQYF. As DNA, the CDR3 is TGCGCCAGCAGCCAAGATGCTGGGAGCTCCTACGAGCAGTACTTC.

The chain couples TRBV4-1 to TRBJ2-5, with 10 bases that match TRBD2. Trimming removed 0 bases from V and 5 bases from J; junction bases left unmatched: 9. The CDR3 length is 17 residues. The germline gives CDR1 MGHRA, CDR2 YSYEKL. In DNA, the CDR3 is TGCGCCAGCAGCCAAGATCGGAGCGGGAGGGCCAGTGAGACCCAGTACTTC. Translating it yields CASSQDRSGRASETQYF.

V usage is TRBV6-5 and J usage is TRBJ1-6, with 8 bases that match TRBD1. The CDR3 is 14 amino acids. Germline-derived CDR1 and CDR2 are MNHEY and SVGAGI. V trimming: 7 bases; J trimming: 10 bases; junction bases outside the gene matches: 9. DNA of the CDR3: TGTGCCAGCACCGGACAGGGAAAGGAATCACCCCTCCACTTT. This gives the protein CASTGQGKESPLHF.

The V call is TRBV7-3, the J call TRBJ1-1, with TRBD1 identical over 10 bases. The germline V gene encodes CDR1 SGHTA and CDR2 FQGTGA. The CDR3 has 13 residues. V shed 5 bases and J 6 bases; nucleotides not matched to a gene: 3. The CDR3 coding sequence is TGTGCCAGCAGCCGTGGGACAGGGGCTGAAGCTTTCTTT. It codes for CASSRGTGAEAFF.

This rearrangement joins TRBV5-1 to TRBJ1-2, with D perhaps TRBD1 (6 bases). Germline V gene lookup returns CDR1 SGHRS and CDR2 YFSETQ. The CDR3 contains 13 residues. The V gene lost 5 bases and the J gene lost 5 bases, with 13 bases spanning the gap. In DNA form, the CDR3 reads TGCGCCAGCAGTTTTGGGACACCTTATGGCTACACCTTC. Protein product: CASSFGTPYGYTF. Combining the CDR3 with reference TRBV5-1 and TRBJ1-2 gives the whole variable domain KAGVTQTPRYLIKTRGQQVTLSCSPISGHRSVSWYQQTPGQGLQFLFEYFSETQRNKGNFPGRFSGRQFSNSRSEMNVSTLELGDSALYLCASSFGTPYGYTFGSGTRLTVV.